The rows below give T cell receptor beta chains drawn from one sample of a study of regulatory T cells in long-lasting Graves disease. TCRdb called the multiplex PCR reads again in MiXCR, with one record for every CDR3 protein. The sample lists about 350,000 distinct CDR3 sequences; roughly 17% were seen once. These data were also reused for a study on T cells in Graves' hyperthyroidism and ophthalmopathy.

The sample here was peripheral blood mononuclear cells (PBMCs), taken at new diagnosis, from a patient treated with antithyroid drugs. The origin of the receptors is a man in his forties with Graves disease. Each CDR3 is given with its conserved first and last residue. The D gene is left open where the match is weak. Clone size is shown for a subset of rows, as once, few, many or a class of expanded clone.

>many|NA|TRBV28|TRBJ1-5
TGTGCCAGCATTCTGGGCGGGGCGCGGGGCAATCAGCCCCAGCATTTT
CASILGGARGNQPQHF
>many|TRBD2|TRBV18|TRBJ2-1
TGTGCCAGTTCAGCGAGCGGGGGGGCCTTGGGGCAGTTCTTC
CASSASGGALGQFF
>many|TRBD1|TRBV4-3|TRBJ2-5
TGCGCCAGCAGCCAGACCTTGACAGGGGGGGAGACCCAGTACTTC
CASSQTLTGGETQYF
>NA|NA|TRBV20-1|TRBJ1-1
TGCAGTGCTAGTGACAATCCTGAAGCTTTCTTT
CSASDNPEAFF
>many|NA|TRBV11-3|TRBJ2-1
TGTGCCAGCAGCCACCGGGACGACTACAATGAGCAGTTCTTC
CASSHRDDYNEQFF
>NA|TRBD2|TRBV5-1|TRBJ2-3
TGCGCCAGCAGCTACGGACTAGCGGGGAACACAGATACGCAGTATTTT
CASSYGLAGNTDTQYF
>many|TRBD2|TRBV6-9|TRBJ2-5
TGTGCCAGCAGTTACGTTGCGGGAGCACCAGAGACCCAGTACTTC
CASSYVAGAPETQYF
>many|NA|TRBV3-1|TRBJ1-1
TGTGCCAGCAGCCAAGATCCCACGTTGGTAAATGAAGCTTTCTTT
CASSQDPTLVNEAFF
>many|TRBD2|TRBV20-1|TRBJ2-1
TGCAGTGCTAGAGTTGGGACTAGCGGGGGGGCTGGTGAGCAGTTCTTC
CSARVGTSGGAGEQFF
>many|TRBD2|TRBV6-2/TRBV6-3|TRBJ2-1
TGTGCCAGCAGAACCGGGACTAGCGGGGGCGCCTACAATGAGCAGTTCTTC
CASRTGTSGGAYNEQFF
>NA|NA|TRBV11-2|TRBJ1-2
TGCGCCAGCAGCCAAGATTATTACCGGACAAAGGGCTACACCTTC
CASSQDYYRTKGYTF
>NA|NA|TRBV2|TRBJ1-1
TGTGCCAGCTTCACGAACACTGAAGCTTTCTTT
CASFTNTEAFF
>many|TRBD2|TRBV7-8|TRBJ2-6
TGTGCCAGCAGCTTAAGTGTTAGCGGGGATTCTGGGGCCAACGTCCTGACTTTC
CASSLSVSGDSGANVLTF
>many|NA|TRBV4-2|TRBJ1-1
TGTGCCAGCAGCCAATACATCGGGCAGAACACTGAAGCTTTCTTT
CASSQYIGQNTEAFF
>many|NA|TRBV28|TRBJ2-7
TGTGCCAGCAGCTTAGGGGTTCAATACGAGCAGTACTTC
CASSLGVQYEQYF
>many|NA|TRBV10-3|TRBJ1-1
TGTGCCATCAGTTTTCAGGGGCGGACTGAAGCTTTCTTT
CAISFQGRTEAFF
>few|TRBD1|TRBV4-3|TRBJ2-7
TGCGCCAGCAGCCAAGTTCGGACAGGGGGCTCCGAGCAGTACTTC
CASSQVRTGGSEQYF
>many|TRBD2|TRBV4-1|TRBJ2-5
TGCGCCAGCAGCCAAGAATCGGTAGCGGGGGGGCGGCGGCAAGAGACCCAGTACTTC
CASSQESVAGGRRQETQYF
>once|NA|TRBV2|TRBJ2-1
TGTGCCAGCAGAGAACGACGGGGGAACACGTCCCCTGAGCAGTTCTTC
CASRERRGNTSPEQFF
>many|NA|TRBV4-2|TRBJ1-4
TGTGCCAGCAGCCAAGAGGAGGGCAGGCGGGAACTGTTTTTT
CASSQEEGRRELFF
>many|TRBD2|TRBV11-2|TRBJ2-3
TGTGCCAGCAGCTTTTGGGCTAGCGGGGGGGGTGATACGCAGTATTTT
CASSFWASGGGDTQYF
>few|TRBD1|TRBV24-1|TRBJ2-2
TGTGCCACCAGTGACCCTACCGACAGGGTCGACACCGGGGAGCTGTTTTTT
CATSDPTDRVDTGELFF
>NA|TRBD2|TRBV29-1|TRBJ2-1
TGCAGCGCCGGGGGAGGGTCCCATGAGCAGTTCTTC
CSAGGGSHEQFF
>many|NA|TRBV3-1|TRBJ2-7
TGTGCCAGCAGCCAAACGGGACAAGGCGGGTACGAGCAGTACTTC
CASSQTGQGGYEQYF
>many|NA|TRBV2|TRBJ2-7
TGTGCCAGCAGCCAACAGGGTAGAGACTACGAGCAGTACTTC
CASSQQGRDYEQYF
>once|TRBD2|TRBV6-4|TRBJ2-1
TGTGCCACGTCGGTGGCGCGGGGGGCCTACAATGAGCAGTTCTTC
CATSVARGAYNEQFF
>many|NA|TRBV2|TRBJ1-2
TGTGCCAGCAGTGAATTTCTCGAATCCTATGGCTACACCTTC
CASSEFLESYGYTF
>few|NA|TRBV6-1|TRBJ2-7
TGTGCCAGCCGAAGGGCGGGGGACAGCTACGAGCAGTACTTC
CASRRAGDSYEQYF
>NA|NA|TRBV7-3|TRBJ1-1
TGTGCCAGCAGCTTAACGGGGGTTGGGGCCCGGGGTGGAGCTTTCTTT
CASSLTGVGARGGAFF
>few|TRBD2|TRBV15|TRBJ2-5
TGTGCCACCAGCAGACAGACTAGCGGCGAGACCCAGTACTTC
CATSRQTSGETQYF
>many|TRBD2|TRBV12-3/TRBV12-4|TRBJ2-1
TGTGCCAGCAGCCTCAGACTAGCGGGGGTCCGCGATGAGCAGTTCTTC
CASSLRLAGVRDEQFF
>few|NA|TRBV9|TRBJ2-1
TGTGCCAGCAGCGCACGAGCGGGTACCCCCAATGAGCAGTTCTTC
CASSARAGTPNEQFF
>few|NA|TRBV20-1|TRBJ2-2
TGCAGTGCTAGAGATCTCTCCCGAGAGGGTACCGGGGAGCTGTTTTTT
CSARDLSREGTGELFF
>many|NA|TRBV9|TRBJ1-2
TGTGCCAGCAGCGTGAGGGGCACCGGGACTGGAGGAGATGGCTACACCTTC
CASSVRGTGTGGDGYTF
>many|NA|TRBV3-1|TRBJ2-5
TGTGCCAGCAGCCGGGCGGGACGGACCGAGACCCAGTACTTC
CASSRAGRTETQYF
>few|TRBD2|TRBV11-3|TRBJ2-5
TGTGCCAGCAGCTTAGGATTTAGCGGGGGGCCACCGGAGACCCAGTACTTC
CASSLGFSGGPPETQYF
>many|TRBD2|TRBV11-3|TRBJ2-3
TGTGCCAGCAGCTTAGATCTGGTTGCTAGCGGGGGGGCAGATACGCAGTATTTT
CASSLDLVASGGADTQYF
>many|NA|TRBV20-1|TRBJ2-7
TGCAGTGCTAGAGTTAAGGGCTACGAGCAGTACTTC
CSARVKGYEQYF
>NA|NA|TRBV3-1|TRBJ1-5
TGTGCCAGCAGCCAAGATCCGACCGACCCCCAGCCCCAGCATTTT
CASSQDPTDPQPQHF
>many|NA|TRBV5-1|TRBJ2-3
TGCGCCAGCAGCCGAGGTGAAGCCGCAGATACGCAGTATTTT
CASSRGEAADTQYF
>many|NA|TRBV24-1|TRBJ1-1
TGTGCCACCAGTGATTCACGGGCCTTGAACACTGAAGCTTTCTTT
CATSDSRALNTEAFF
>NA|TRBD1|TRBV3-1|TRBJ1-4
TGTGCCAGCAGCCAAGATCAACAGGGGTATGATGAAAAACTGTTTTTT
CASSQDQQGYDEKLFF
>many|NA|TRBV5-1|TRBJ2-3
TGCGCCAGCAGCTCTTCTACTAGCACAGATACGCAGTATTTT
CASSSSTSTDTQYF
>many|NA|TRBV27|TRBJ2-7
TGTGCCAGCAGTAGACCCTACGAGCAGTACTTC
CASSRPYEQYF
>NA|NA|TRBV19|TRBJ2-2
TGTGCCAGTAGTATTATCGGACACAACACCGGGGAGCTGTTTTTT
CASSIIGHNTGELFF
>NA|NA|TRBV3-1|TRBJ2-6
TGTGCCAGCAGCCAAGTATATCGGACAGCTGGGGCCAACGTCCTGACTTTC
CASSQVYRTAGANVLTF
>NA|TRBD1|TRBV3-1|TRBJ1-2
TGTGCCAGCAGCCAAGACAGGGGGTTGTTATCTGGCTACACCTTC
CASSQDRGLLSGYTF
>many|TRBD2|TRBV20-1|TRBJ2-1
TGCAGTGCTGGTACTAGCGGGGGGGCTTCCTACAATGAGCAGTTCTTC
CSAGTSGGASYNEQFF
>few|TRBD2|TRBV6-5|TRBJ2-7
TGTGCCAGCAGTTCTCTACTAGCGGAGTCACAGTACTTC
CASSSLLAESQYF
>few|TRBD1|TRBV5-1|TRBJ2-5
TGCGCCAGCAGCTTCCGAGGACAGGGGGAGCCCCAGTACTTC
CASSFRGQGEPQYF
>many|TRBD1|TRBV2|TRBJ1-5
TGTGCCAGCACCATTGGACAGGGCCGTCAGCCCCAGCATTTT
CASTIGQGRQPQHF
>many|TRBD2|TRBV20-1|TRBJ2-1
TGCAGTGCTAGGGGAGGGAGAGGGGTCTGGCAGTTCTTC
CSARGGRGVWQFF
>few|TRBD2|TRBV13|TRBJ2-1
TGTGCCAGCAGCTTAGGGGTGGGGGCTAGCGGGGGGCGTTACAATGAGCAGTTCTTC
CASSLGVGASGGRYNEQFF